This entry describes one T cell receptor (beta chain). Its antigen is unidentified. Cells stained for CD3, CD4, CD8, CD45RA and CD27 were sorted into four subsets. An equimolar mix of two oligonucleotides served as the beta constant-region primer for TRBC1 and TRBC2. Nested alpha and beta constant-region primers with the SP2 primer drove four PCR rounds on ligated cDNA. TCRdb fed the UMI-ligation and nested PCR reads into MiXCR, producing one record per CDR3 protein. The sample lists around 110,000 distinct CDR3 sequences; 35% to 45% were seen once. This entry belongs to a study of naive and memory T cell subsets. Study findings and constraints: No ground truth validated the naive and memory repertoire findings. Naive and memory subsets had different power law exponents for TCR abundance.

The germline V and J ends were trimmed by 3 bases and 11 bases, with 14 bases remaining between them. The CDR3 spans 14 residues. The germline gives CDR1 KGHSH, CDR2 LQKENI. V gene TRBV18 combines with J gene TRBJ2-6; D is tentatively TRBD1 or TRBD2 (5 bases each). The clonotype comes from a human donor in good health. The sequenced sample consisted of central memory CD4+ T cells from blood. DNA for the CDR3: TGTGCCAGCTCACCCGGGACGGCAACCCACGTCCTGACTTTC. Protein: CASSPGTATHVLTF.